The 3 T cell receptor beta chains given below trace back to one sample, sequenced in a study of cytomegalovirus exposure and HLA in healthy donors. Both 60 Vbeta primers and 13 Jbeta primers went into the PCR. Profiling relied on immunoSEQ multiplex PCR, and the TCRdb table lists in-frame clones only, not all of them. The data contain some 160,000 clones, over 70% of them singletons. The sequenced material came from PBMCs. The source of these receptors is a woman aged 40 to 55 in good health and CMV-seronegative.

This clone appeared a single time. The CDR3 loop reads CASSQTERNYGYTF. CDR3 sequence (DNA): TGCGCCAGCAGCCAGACAGAACGCAACTATGGCTACACCTTC. V is TRBV4-1 and J is TRBJ1-2; D may be TRBD1 (5 bases). The length of the CDR3 is 14 residues. CDR1 is MGHRA, CDR2 YSYEKL, per germline. Trimming left V 3 bases short and J 2 bases short, with 10 bases between.

The chain joins TRBV6-5 to TRBJ1-1; unclear D gene. The CDR3 is 13 amino acids. V lost 2 bases and J lost 3, with 7 bases in between. CDR1 and CDR2 (germline): MNHEY, SVGAGI. The CDR3 region has the DNA TGTGCCAGCAGTTACGAGCGTTACACTGAAGCTTTCTTT. Amino acids: CASSYERYTEAFF.

With regard to this clone: An end of the junction differs from the germline gene, which may be a read error. V is TRBV7-9 and J is TRBJ1-5; TRBD1 might be the D (6 bases). This CDR3 region has 17 residues. Germline V lookup: CDR1 SEHNR, CDR2 FQNEAQ (reference sequence). CDR3: CSSSDQQGAQGNQPQHF. In DNA form, the CDR3 reads TGTTCCAGCAGCGACCAACAGGGCGCGCAGGGCAATCAGCCCCAGCATTTT. Based on the CDR3 plus reference TRBV7-9 and TRBJ1-5, the full variable domain is DTGVSQNPRHKITKRGQNVTFRCDPISEHNRLYWYRQTLGQGPEFLTYFQNEAQLEKSRLLSDRFSAERPKGSFSTLEIQRTEQGDSAMYLCSSSDQQGAQGNQPQHFGDGTRLSIL.